This T cell receptor (beta chain) is drawn from a study of identical twins. Points from the study as a whole: Insertion counts were lower in abundant cord blood beta clonotypes, a trend that memory repertoires did not show.

This clonotype was detected ten times or more. No antigen is known for it. A template switching step contributed a universal primer site, while unique molecular identifiers were present in the cDNA. TCRdb re-called the 5' RACE reads with MiXCR, one entry per CDR3 protein. The data contain some 190,000 distinct CDR3 sequences, about 15% of them singletons. With 7 bases clipped from V and 3 bases from J, the junction kept 9 bases outside the gene matches. CDR1 is SGHRS and CDR2 is YFSETQ in the germline V gene. The CDR3 consists of 15 residues. The data also belong to a second study, concerning T cells expressing NK-cell markers. That source reports: Each of 6 or 7 donors carried dominant NKG2C+ clonotypes accounting for about 1.0-8% of CD8+ T cells. In a few donors, dominant clonotypes made up about 28.3-65% of CD3+CD56-NKG2C+ cells.

This clonotype originated in a woman under 30 in good health. The rearrangement uses TRBV5-1 and TRBJ2-2, with 7 bases matching TRBD1. The sample was CD8+ T cells sorted from blood. As DNA, the CDR3 is TGCGCCAGCGGAGACAGGGCGCCGGACACCGGGGAGCTGTTTTTT. Encoded protein: CASGDRAPDTGELFF.